Listed below are T cell receptor beta chains from one sample, sequenced in a study of siplizumab effects on memory and regulatory T cells. Libraries were prepared by immunoSEQ multiplex PCR; TCRdb keeps only in-frame clonotypes and omits some of them. The top ten hold about 1.2% of the sample, which has around 100,000 clones, 94% seen once. The sequenced sample was non-Treg CD4+ T cells sorted from blood. The source is a human donor in good health. The conserved cysteine and the conserved F or W are not part of the CDR3 here.

j_gene	v_gene	CDR3aa
TRBJ2-5	TRBV6-1	ASSEAMGREETQY
TRBJ2-7	TRBV5-1	ASSSAPHVGPRGEQY
TRBJ1-5	TRBV2	ASSRDSHNQPQH
TRBJ1-1	TRBV5-5	ASSTGTVVTNTEAF
TRBJ2-3	TRBV19	ASLTRDTDTQY
TRBJ2-5	TRBV7-3	ASSLSYGETQY
TRBJ2-1	TRBV5-1	ASSPLDRTTIVNEQF
TRBJ2-1	TRBV10-3	AITEDTYNEQF
TRBJ1-2	TRBV7-9	ASSPLGQSNGYT
TRBJ2-1	TRBV28	ASSRLAGNNEQF
TRBJ2-5	TRBV5-6	ASSWGLAGGRGETQY
TRBJ1-5	TRBV2	ASSPDTKNQPQH
TRBJ1-4	TRBV5-1	ASSLGGGRGTNEKLF
TRBJ2-5	TRBV2	ASSDKANLETQY
TRBJ2-7	TRBV10-1	ASSESTSGASYEQY
TRBJ2-5	TRBV7-2	ASSLVLGTQY
TRBJ2-7	TRBV2	ASSPKASGRYEQY
TRBJ1-2	TRBV19	ASRQTGGDRYGYT
TRBJ2-2	TRBV29-1	SVRTGGIAGELF
TRBJ1-2	TRBV19	ASRKNQVSGYT
TRBJ2-3	TRBV6-1	ASRNLLAGGDTQY
TRBJ2-5	TRBV6-1	ASNPLAGPQETQY
TRBJ2-5	TRBV5-1	ASSSPASGRLQETQY
TRBJ2-5	TRBV4-2	ASSSTSGREETQY
TRBJ2-3	TRBV2	ASSRLAGAIDTQY
TRBJ2-1	TRBV9	ASSQNYNEQF
TRBJ2-3	TRBV7-2	ASSLSAGGTDTQY
TRBJ2-2	TRBV2	ASSDASGTGELF
TRBJ2-7	TRBV6-6	ASRPSGPSYEQY
TRBJ1-4	TRBV19	ASSPARTTNEKLF
TRBJ2-5	TRBV9	ASSPRWAAQETQY
TRBJ1-5	TRBV2	ASSEEVLSNQPQH
TRBJ2-1	TRBV19	ASLTPGGGSDEQF
TRBJ2-7	TRBV5-1	ASSLGLAGIYEQY
TRBJ2-5	TRBV30	AWSLGLADQETQY
TRBJ2-1	TRBV13	ASSPRVKPDNEQF
TRBJ2-2	TRBV6-4	ASSGGTGANTGELF
TRBJ2-4	TRBV19	ASSIEELAVRGGTKNIQY
TRBJ1-1	TRBV27	ASSMGQTMNTEAF
TRBJ2-1	TRBV18	ASSPPSGRANNEQF
TRBJ2-7	TRBV5-1	ASSYDGQGAGEQY
TRBJ2-5	TRBV9	ASSVGAGKETQY
TRBJ2-7	TRBV28	ASSLATSGSKGQY
TRBJ2-3	TRBV10-3	AIKKDSTDTQY
TRBJ1-1	TRBV6-1	ASAREPPTEAF
TRBJ2-2	TRBV7-6	ASSPRSVRGGAGELF
TRBJ2-7	TRBV11-2	ASSQTTGPEQY
TRBJ2-2	TRBV6-6	ASRESGTGELF
TRBJ2-1	TRBV7-3	ASSLREHPGLVGLNEQF
TRBJ1-1	TRBV5-1	ASSLSGSEAF
TRBJ2-7	TRBV19	ASSNTGIDEQY
TRBJ1-5	TRBV19	ASSIGTVTRSNQPQH
TRBJ1-5	TRBV4-1	ASSQEGYKNQPQH
TRBJ2-1	TRBV5-4	ASSSIRAGASGYNEQF